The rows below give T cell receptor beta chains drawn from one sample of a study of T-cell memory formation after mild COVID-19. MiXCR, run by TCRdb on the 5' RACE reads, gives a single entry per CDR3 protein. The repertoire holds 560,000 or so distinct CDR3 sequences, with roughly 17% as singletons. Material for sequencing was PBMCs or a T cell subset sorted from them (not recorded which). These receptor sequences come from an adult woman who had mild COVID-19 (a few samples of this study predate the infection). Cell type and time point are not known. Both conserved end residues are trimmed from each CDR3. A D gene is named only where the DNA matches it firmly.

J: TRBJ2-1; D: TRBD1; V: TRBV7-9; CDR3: ASSRDSREQF
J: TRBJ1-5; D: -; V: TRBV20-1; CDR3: SANTGNQPQH
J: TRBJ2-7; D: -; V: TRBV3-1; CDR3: ASSQEAGTYEQY
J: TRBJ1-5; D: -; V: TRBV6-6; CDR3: ASSYSSVRGTENQPQH
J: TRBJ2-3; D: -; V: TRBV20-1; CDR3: SARGAYTDTQY
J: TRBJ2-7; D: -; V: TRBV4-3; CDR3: ASSQSGTGLPAGGYEQY
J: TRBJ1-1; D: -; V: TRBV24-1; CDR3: ATRDRMNTEAF
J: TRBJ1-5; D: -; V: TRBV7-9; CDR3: ASSLARTDQPQH
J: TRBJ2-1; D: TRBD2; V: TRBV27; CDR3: ASSAGLAGRASYNEQF
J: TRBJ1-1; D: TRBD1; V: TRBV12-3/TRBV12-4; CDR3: ASSLTLRGQSNTEAF
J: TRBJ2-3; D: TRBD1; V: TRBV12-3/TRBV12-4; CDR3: ASSYIRQGTKSTDTQY
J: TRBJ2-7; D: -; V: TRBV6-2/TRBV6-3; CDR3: ASSGLSVYEQY
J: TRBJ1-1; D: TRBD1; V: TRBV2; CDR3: ASSLRGTLNTEAF
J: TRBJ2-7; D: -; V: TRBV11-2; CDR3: ASSHIRDHEQY
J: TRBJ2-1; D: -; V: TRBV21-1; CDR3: ASDQGMIDRANEQF
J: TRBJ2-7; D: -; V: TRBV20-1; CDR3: SARGVAYEQY
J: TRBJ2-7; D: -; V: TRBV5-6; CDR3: ASSFVPGEQY
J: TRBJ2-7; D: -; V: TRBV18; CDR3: ASSPGRKPYEQY
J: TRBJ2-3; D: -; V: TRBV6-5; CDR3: ASSYDETNTQY
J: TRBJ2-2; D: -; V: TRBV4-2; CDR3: ASSQDRLISAGELF
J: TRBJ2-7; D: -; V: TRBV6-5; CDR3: ASSNYREFVYEQY
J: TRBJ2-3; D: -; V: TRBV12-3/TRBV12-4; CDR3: ASSPSVRSTDTQY
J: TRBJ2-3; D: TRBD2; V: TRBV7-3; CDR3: ASSSGTTSTDTQY
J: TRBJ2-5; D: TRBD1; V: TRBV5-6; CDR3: ASSWGTGGRETQY
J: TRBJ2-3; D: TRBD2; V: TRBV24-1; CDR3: ATSAASGEGASTDTQY
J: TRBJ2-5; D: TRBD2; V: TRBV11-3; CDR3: ASSPRVSGTRQETQY
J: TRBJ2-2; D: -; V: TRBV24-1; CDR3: ATSDFQNTGELF
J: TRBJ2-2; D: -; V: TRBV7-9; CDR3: ASSSASYSGELF
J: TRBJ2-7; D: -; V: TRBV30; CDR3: AWSPIYEQY
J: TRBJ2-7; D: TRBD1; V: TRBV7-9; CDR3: ASSSGQGSVYEQY
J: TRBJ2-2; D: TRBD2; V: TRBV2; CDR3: ARTGGTGELF
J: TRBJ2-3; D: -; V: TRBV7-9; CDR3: ASISGGRGWTDTQY
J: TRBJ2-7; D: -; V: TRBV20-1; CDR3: SARDSRSAGSRSHEQY
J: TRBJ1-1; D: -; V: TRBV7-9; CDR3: ASSLVLPGAEAF
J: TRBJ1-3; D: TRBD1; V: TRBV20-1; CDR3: SARENRGHGNTIY
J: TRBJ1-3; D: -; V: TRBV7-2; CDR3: ASSTESGVGDTIY
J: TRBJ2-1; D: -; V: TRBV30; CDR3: AWSLGDHEQF
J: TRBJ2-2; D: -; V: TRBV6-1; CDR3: ASSPIAGELF
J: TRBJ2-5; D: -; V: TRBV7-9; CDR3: ASSSEGGWVKETQY
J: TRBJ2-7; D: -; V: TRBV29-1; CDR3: SVGAERGLEQY
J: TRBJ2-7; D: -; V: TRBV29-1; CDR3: SVAQPYEQY
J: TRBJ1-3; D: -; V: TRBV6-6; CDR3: ASSYPGGTGNTIY